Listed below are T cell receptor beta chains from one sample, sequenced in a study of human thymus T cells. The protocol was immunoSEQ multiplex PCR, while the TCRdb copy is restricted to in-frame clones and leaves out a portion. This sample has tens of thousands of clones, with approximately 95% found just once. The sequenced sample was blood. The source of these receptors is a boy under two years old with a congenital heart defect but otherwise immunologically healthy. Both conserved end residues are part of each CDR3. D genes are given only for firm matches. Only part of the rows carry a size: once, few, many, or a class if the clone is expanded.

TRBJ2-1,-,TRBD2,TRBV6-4,CASSLLAGGQNEQFF
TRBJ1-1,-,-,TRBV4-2,CASSAPSRDTEAFF
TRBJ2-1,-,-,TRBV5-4,CASSRDSNSYNEQFF
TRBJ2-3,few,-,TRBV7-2,CASSPPLNTQYF
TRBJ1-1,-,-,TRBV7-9,CASSLAGQGEAFF
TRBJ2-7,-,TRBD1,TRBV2,CASSETGGVYEQYF
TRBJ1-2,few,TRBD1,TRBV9,CASSAGTGYGYTF
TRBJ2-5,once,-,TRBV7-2,CASSLVFNQETQYF
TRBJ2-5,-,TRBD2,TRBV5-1,CASSLEGGGRETQYF
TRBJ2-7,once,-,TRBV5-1,CASSLGSLYEQYF
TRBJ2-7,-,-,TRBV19,CASSSLNYEQYF
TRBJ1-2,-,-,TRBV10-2,CASSDSAGANYGYTF
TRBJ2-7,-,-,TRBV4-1,CASSQGLLLGEQYF
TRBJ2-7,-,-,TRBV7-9,CASSLYQGNEQYF
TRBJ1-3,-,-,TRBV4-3,CASSQDPGQNTIYF
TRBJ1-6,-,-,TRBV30,CAWSPGGSYNSPLHF
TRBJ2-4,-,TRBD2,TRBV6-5,CASSYSGTREDIQYF
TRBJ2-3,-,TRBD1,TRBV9,CASSPPGQGGTQYF
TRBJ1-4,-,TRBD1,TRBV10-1,CASSAQGPRDREETNEKLFF
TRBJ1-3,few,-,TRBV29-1,CSVPQGNTIYF
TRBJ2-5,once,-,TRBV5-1,CASSVARGGSQETQYF
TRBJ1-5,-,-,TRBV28,CASSLSGRGDQPQHF
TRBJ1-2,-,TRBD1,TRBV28,CASSDRRDRGGYGYTF
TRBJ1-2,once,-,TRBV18,CASSPGDGYTF
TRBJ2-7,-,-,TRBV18,CASSLRDNSYEQYF
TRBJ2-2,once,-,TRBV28,CASSFLGTGELFF
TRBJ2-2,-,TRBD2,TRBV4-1,CASSQISGGPNTGELFF
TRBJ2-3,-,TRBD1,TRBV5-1,CASSFRDRGTDTQYF
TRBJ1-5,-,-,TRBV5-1,CASSQGSNQPQHF
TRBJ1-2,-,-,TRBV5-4,CASRGQGGYGYTF
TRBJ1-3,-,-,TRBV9,CASSVEPSGNTIYF
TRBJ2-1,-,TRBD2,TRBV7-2,CASSLIPGTSGGEFF
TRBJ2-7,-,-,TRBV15,CATSLRQGPYEQYF
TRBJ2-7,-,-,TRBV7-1,CASSLGQLQYF
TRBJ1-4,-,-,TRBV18,CASSPRQRNEKLFF
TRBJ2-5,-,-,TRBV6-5,CASSYSGRAYKETQYF
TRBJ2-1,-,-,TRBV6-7,CASSYEAEQFF
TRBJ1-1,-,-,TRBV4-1,CASSQDRGEAFF
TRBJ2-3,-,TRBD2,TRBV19,CASSRPSGGADTQYF
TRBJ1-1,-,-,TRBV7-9,CASSLFTPVEAFF
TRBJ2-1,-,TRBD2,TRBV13,CASSPRRGNLEQFF
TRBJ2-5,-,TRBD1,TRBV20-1,CSAGTGETQYF
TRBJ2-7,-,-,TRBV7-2,CASRSYYEQYF
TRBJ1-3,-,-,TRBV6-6,CASSYSRQAPGNTIYF
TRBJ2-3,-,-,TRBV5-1,CASSLPSRADTQYF
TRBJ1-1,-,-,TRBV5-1,CASSFQKADTEAFF
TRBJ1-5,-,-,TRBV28,CASSLIEGGSNQPQHF
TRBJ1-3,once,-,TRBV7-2,CASSFGSGNTIYF
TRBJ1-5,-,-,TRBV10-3,CAISAGNNQPQHF
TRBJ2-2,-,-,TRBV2,CARSSGSGELFF
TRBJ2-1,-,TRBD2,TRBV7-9,CASSLDRGGLSYNEQFF
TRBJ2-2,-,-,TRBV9,CASSVGQNTGELFF
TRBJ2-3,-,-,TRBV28,CASSPGTNTQYF
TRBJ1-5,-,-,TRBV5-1,CASSFEGLTGGAPQHF
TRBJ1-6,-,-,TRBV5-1,CASSLRGDDSPLHF